The rows below give T cell receptor beta chains drawn from one sample of a study of cytomegalovirus exposure and HLA in healthy donors. Assay used: immunoSEQ multiplex PCR; TCRdb lists only in-frame clones, some missing. This sample's table reports 38,000 or so clones. Sample: PBMCs. Receptors originate from a man aged 35-49 years in good health and CMV-seropositive. Each CDR3 is given with its conserved first and last residue. The order of the fields is J gene, D gene, V gene, CDR3 protein, CDR3 DNA. A D gene is named only where the DNA matches it firmly.

j_call: TRBJ1-5; d_call: -; v_call: TRBV30; cdr3_aa: CAWTPGVGRQPQHF; cdr3_nt: TGTGCCTGGACGCCAGGGGTCGGTAGGCAGCCCCAGCATTTT
j_call: TRBJ1-2; d_call: -; v_call: TRBV5-1; cdr3_aa: CASSLGQGIDYGYTF; cdr3_nt: TGCGCCAGCAGCTTGGGGCAGGGAATAGACTATGGCTACACCTTC
j_call: TRBJ2-2; d_call: TRBD2; v_call: TRBV19; cdr3_aa: CASSIVIWAGVNTGELFF; cdr3_nt: TGTGCCAGTAGTATAGTTATTTGGGCGGGAGTGAACACCGGGGAGCTGTTTTTT
j_call: TRBJ1-1; d_call: -; v_call: TRBV11-3; cdr3_aa: CASSLLANTEAFF; cdr3_nt: TGTGCCAGCAGCTTATTAGCGAACACTGAAGCTTTCTTT
j_call: TRBJ1-2; d_call: TRBD1; v_call: TRBV5-8; cdr3_aa: CASSAQGARGYTF; cdr3_nt: TGTGCCAGCAGCGCACAGGGGGCAAGGGGCTACACCTTC
j_call: TRBJ1-4; d_call: TRBD1; v_call: TRBV5-1; cdr3_aa: CASGKTGKEKLFF; cdr3_nt: TGCGCCAGCGGAAAGACAGGGAAAGAAAAACTGTTTTTT
j_call: TRBJ2-3; d_call: -; v_call: TRBV30; cdr3_aa: CAWTSGSDTQYF; cdr3_nt: TGTGCCTGGACCTCAGGGTCAGATACGCAGTATTTT
j_call: TRBJ2-7; d_call: TRBD1; v_call: TRBV5-5; cdr3_aa: CASSPRTGVTYEQYF; cdr3_nt: TGTGCCAGCAGCCCCAGGACAGGGGTAACCTACGAGCAGTACTTC
j_call: TRBJ2-5; d_call: -; v_call: TRBV11-3; cdr3_aa: CASSLAMGARRYF; cdr3_nt: TGTGCCAGCAGCTTAGCAATGGGGGCGCGACGGTACTTC
j_call: TRBJ1-5; d_call: TRBD1; v_call: TRBV6-6; cdr3_aa: CASLDRGDSQPQHF; cdr3_nt: TGTGCCTCTCTTGACAGGGGTGACAGTCAGCCCCAGCATTTT
j_call: TRBJ2-3; d_call: TRBD2; v_call: TRBV19; cdr3_aa: CASRDESGGSTDTQYF; cdr3_nt: TGTGCCAGTAGGGATGAAAGCGGGGGCAGCACAGATACGCAGTATTTT
j_call: TRBJ2-2; d_call: TRBD1; v_call: TRBV5-1; cdr3_aa: CASSSDREVGELFF; cdr3_nt: TGCGCCAGCAGCTCGGACAGGGAAGTCGGGGAGCTGTTTTTT
j_call: TRBJ2-1; d_call: TRBD2; v_call: TRBV5-1; cdr3_aa: CASSPHPLAGGSIEQFF; cdr3_nt: TGCGCCAGCAGCCCCCACCCTTTAGCGGGAGGTAGCATTGAGCAGTTCTTC
j_call: TRBJ1-1; d_call: -; v_call: TRBV5-1; cdr3_aa: CASSLVAGNTEAFF; cdr3_nt: TGCGCCAGCAGCTTGGTGGCAGGTAACACTGAAGCTTTCTTT
j_call: TRBJ2-5; d_call: -; v_call: TRBV19; cdr3_aa: CASTKAATTQETQYF; cdr3_nt: TGTGCCAGTACCAAGGCGGCCACAACACAAGAGACCCAGTACTTC
j_call: TRBJ2-1; d_call: TRBD2; v_call: TRBV5-1; cdr3_aa: CATGLANDNEQFF; cdr3_nt: TGCGCCACGGGACTAGCGAATGACAATGAGCAGTTCTTC
j_call: TRBJ1-1; d_call: -; v_call: TRBV7-2; cdr3_aa: CASTSGGAMGTEAFF; cdr3_nt: TGTGCCAGCACCAGTGGGGGGGCAATGGGCACTGAAGCTTTCTTT
j_call: TRBJ2-5; d_call: TRBD1; v_call: TRBV5-4; cdr3_aa: CASSHRDRGLAASGTQYF; cdr3_nt: TGTGCCAGCAGCCACCGGGACAGGGGCCTGGCGGCTAGCGGGACCCAGTACTTC
j_call: TRBJ1-1; d_call: -; v_call: TRBV6-1; cdr3_aa: CASSEGRTEAFF; cdr3_nt: TGTGCCAGCAGTGAGGGGCGCACTGAAGCTTTCTTT
j_call: TRBJ2-1; d_call: TRBD2; v_call: TRBV6-6; cdr3_aa: CASTKLAGVWDERFF; cdr3_nt: TGTGCCAGCACCAAACTAGCGGGAGTCTGGGATGAGCGGTTCTTC
j_call: TRBJ2-3; d_call: TRBD2; v_call: TRBV9; cdr3_aa: CASSSPWGGDTQYF; cdr3_nt: TGTGCCAGCAGCTCTCCCTGGGGGGGAGATACGCAGTATTTT
j_call: TRBJ2-7; d_call: -; v_call: TRBV7-6; cdr3_aa: CASSSRQNSYEQYF; cdr3_nt: TGTGCCAGCAGCTCGCGCCAAAACTCCTACGAGCAGTACTTC
j_call: TRBJ2-1; d_call: TRBD1; v_call: TRBV11-2; cdr3_aa: CASSLSQGASNEQFF; cdr3_nt: TGTGCCAGCAGCTTAAGCCAGGGGGCGTCGAATGAGCAGTTCTTC
j_call: TRBJ2-7; d_call: -; v_call: TRBV5-1; cdr3_aa: CASSPDSYEQYF; cdr3_nt: TGCGCCAGCAGCCCCGACAGCTACGAGCAGTACTTC
j_call: TRBJ2-1; d_call: -; v_call: TRBV2; cdr3_aa: CASSDAANEQFF; cdr3_nt: TGTGCCAGCAGTGATGCGGCCAATGAGCAGTTCTTC
j_call: TRBJ2-7; d_call: TRBD1; v_call: TRBV28; cdr3_aa: CASSLVGTGGSEQYF; cdr3_nt: TGTGCCAGCAGTTTAGTCGGGACAGGGGGCAGCGAGCAGTACTTC
j_call: TRBJ2-7; d_call: TRBD2; v_call: TRBV7-2; cdr3_aa: CASRTTSAYEQYF; cdr3_nt: TGTGCCAGCAGGACGACTAGCGCCTACGAGCAGTACTTC
j_call: TRBJ1-2; d_call: -; v_call: TRBV5-6; cdr3_aa: CASSEQGSPYGYTF; cdr3_nt: TGTGCCAGCAGCGAACAGGGTAGCCCCTATGGCTACACCTTC
j_call: TRBJ1-1; d_call: -; v_call: TRBV7-8; cdr3_aa: CASSFLGRTEAFF; cdr3_nt: TGTGCCAGCAGCTTCCTAGGCCGGACTGAAGCTTTCTTT
j_call: TRBJ2-2; d_call: TRBD2; v_call: TRBV9; cdr3_aa: CASRASGSGTGELFF; cdr3_nt: TGTGCCAGCAGAGCTAGCGGGAGCGGAACCGGGGAGCTGTTTTTT
j_call: TRBJ2-1; d_call: -; v_call: TRBV5-5; cdr3_aa: CASSTPPFQASRQFF; cdr3_nt: TGTGCCAGCAGTACACCTCCATTCCAAGCCTCTAGGCAGTTCTTC
j_call: TRBJ2-1; d_call: TRBD1; v_call: TRBV19; cdr3_aa: CASGADRGSNEQFF; cdr3_nt: TGTGCCAGTGGGGCGGACAGGGGAAGCAATGAGCAGTTCTTC
j_call: TRBJ2-3; d_call: -; v_call: TRBV5-4; cdr3_aa: CASSFDAGTDTQYF; cdr3_nt: TGTGCCAGCAGCTTTGACGCGGGGACAGATACGCAGTATTTT
j_call: TRBJ2-7; d_call: -; v_call: TRBV7-9; cdr3_aa: CASTPQGGPYEQYF; cdr3_nt: TGTGCCAGCACCCCCCAGGGCGGACCCTACGAGCAGTACTTC
j_call: TRBJ1-1; d_call: -; v_call: TRBV4-1; cdr3_aa: CASSQVGKRNTEAFF; cdr3_nt: TGCGCCAGCAGCCAAGTCGGGAAAAGGAACACTGAAGCTTTCTTT
j_call: TRBJ1-1; d_call: -; v_call: TRBV29-1; cdr3_aa: CSGRITLNTEAFF; cdr3_nt: TGCAGCGGGAGGATTACCCTTAACACTGAAGCTTTCTTT
j_call: TRBJ1-6; d_call: -; v_call: TRBV5-1; cdr3_aa: CASSFPDKVGPLHF; cdr3_nt: TGCGCCAGCAGCTTCCCGGACAAGGTCGGACCCCTCCACTTT
j_call: TRBJ1-3; d_call: -; v_call: TRBV30; cdr3_aa: CAGGGDLSGNTIYF; cdr3_nt: TGTGCCGGTGGGGGGGATCTCTCTGGAAACACCATATATTTT
j_call: TRBJ2-2; d_call: TRBD1; v_call: TRBV27; cdr3_aa: CASSFGQALTGELFF; cdr3_nt: TGTGCCAGCAGTTTTGGACAGGCTCTCACCGGGGAGCTGTTTTTT
j_call: TRBJ2-6; d_call: TRBD2; v_call: TRBV7-3; cdr3_aa: CASSRASGIGGANVLTF; cdr3_nt: TGTGCCAGCAGCCGCGCTAGCGGGATTGGCGGGGCCAACGTCCTGACTTTC
j_call: TRBJ2-7; d_call: TRBD1; v_call: TRBV4-3; cdr3_aa: CASSYGTGQEQYF; cdr3_nt: TGCGCCAGCAGCTATGGGACAGGGCAGGAGCAGTACTTC
j_call: TRBJ2-7; d_call: -; v_call: TRBV5-4; cdr3_aa: CASSGPSGSSYEQYF; cdr3_nt: TGTGCCAGCAGCGGGCCGAGTGGGAGCTCCTACGAGCAGTACTTC
j_call: TRBJ1-1; d_call: TRBD1; v_call: TRBV4-3; cdr3_aa: CASSQATGDITEAFF; cdr3_nt: TGCGCCAGCAGCCAAGCGACAGGGGATATAACTGAAGCTTTCTTT
j_call: TRBJ2-3; d_call: TRBD2; v_call: TRBV29-1; cdr3_aa: CSVEVTSADTQYF; cdr3_nt: TGCAGCGTTGAAGTGACTAGCGCCGATACGCAGTATTTT